This is a list of T cell receptor beta chains from one sample in a study of patients and donors after allogeneic stem cell transplantation. TCRdb fed the RT-PCR reads into MiXCR, producing one record per CDR3 protein. The table includes hundreds of thousands of distinct CDR3 sequences, 13% to 15% detected once. The sample was blood, either unsorted or a sorted T cell fraction (not recorded which). These receptors were taken from a human donor who was either an allogeneic HSCT recipient or a stem cell or donor lymphocyte infusion donor (not recorded which). It is not recorded whose cells these are; they may come from a transplant donor. The CDR3 runs from the conserved cysteine through the conserved F or W. The order of the fields is CDR3 DNA, CDR3 protein, D gene, J gene, clone size, V gene. The D gene is left open where the match is weak. Not all rows give a size; the values are once, few, many and, for expanded clones, a class.

TGCAGTGCTCAACACCGGCTCGGCTACGAGCAGTACTTC CSAQHRLGYEQYF - TRBJ2-7 few TRBV20-1
TGTGCCAGCAGCTTAGGGAACAGGGGCCACACTGAAGCTTTCTTT CASSLGNRGHTEAFF TRBD1 TRBJ1-1 once TRBV7-6
TGTGCCAGCAGCCCTCAGTGGGGTGAAAAACTGTTTTTT CASSPQWGEKLFF - TRBJ1-4 few TRBV3-1
TGTGCCAGCAGTTATAAAAACATTCAGTACTTC CASSYKNIQYF - TRBJ2-4 many TRBV6-2/TRBV6-3
TGTGCCAGCAGCCCCCCCGGACTAGCGGGGGGTTTAACAGATACGCAGTATTTT CASSPPGLAGGLTDTQYF TRBD2 TRBJ2-3 many TRBV11-2
TGTGCCAGCAGCCCGGGACTAGCGGACGGGGACGAGCAGTACTTC CASSPGLADGDEQYF TRBD2 TRBJ2-7 - TRBV7-6
TGTGCCAGCAGCCAAGTAGAGGGGAAGACTGAAGCTTTCTTT CASSQVEGKTEAFF - TRBJ1-1 many TRBV3-1
TGTGCCAGCACCAAAGACAGGGGGCGTCTTGGGATGAACACTGAAGCTTTCTTT CASTKDRGRLGMNTEAFF TRBD1 TRBJ1-1 many TRBV6-1
TGTGCCAGCAGCTCACCGGGACTAGCGGGAGGTTACTCCTACGAGCAGTACTTC CASSSPGLAGGYSYEQYF TRBD2 TRBJ2-7 many TRBV7-3
TGTGCCACCAAACTTGACAGGTTGGGGACTGAAGCTTTCTTT CATKLDRLGTEAFF - TRBJ1-1 many TRBV15
TGTGCCAGCAGTTACTCGGGAACTAGCGGATTCCAAGAGACCCAGTACTTC CASSYSGTSGFQETQYF TRBD2 TRBJ2-5 - TRBV6-2/TRBV6-3
TGTGCCAGCAGCTTGAGGGAGTTCCCTGGAAACACCATATATTTT CASSLREFPGNTIYF - TRBJ1-3 few TRBV7-2
TGCAGTGCTAGAGATCTCAGGGGGACAGGGGAGGCCTATGGCTACACCTTC CSARDLRGTGEAYGYTF TRBD1 TRBJ1-2 - TRBV20-1
TGTGCCAGCAGTGAGAGGTTGGGCCACCCGACCTCTGGCTACACCTTC CASSERLGHPTSGYTF - TRBJ1-2 many TRBV2
TGTGCTAGCAGCCAACCCCGACAGGGAGAGACCCAGTACTTC CASSQPRQGETQYF TRBD1 TRBJ2-5 few TRBV7-7
TGTGCCAGCAGTAAGGACAGGGGGGACTATGGCTACACCTTC CASSKDRGDYGYTF TRBD1 TRBJ1-2 few TRBV2
TGTGCCAGCAGCTCGAGGGTCAGGGGGACGGGCACAGATACGCAGTATTTT CASSSRVRGTGTDTQYF TRBD1 TRBJ2-3 - TRBV11-2
TGCGCCAGCAGCAAACTGTCCACAGATACGCAGTATTTT CASSKLSTDTQYF - TRBJ2-3 - TRBV5-1
TGTGCCAGTAGTCAAAGAAATTCACCCCTCCACTTT CASSQRNSPLHF - TRBJ1-6 - TRBV19
TGTGCCAGCAGCAACGGGGGAGTTGGACTGTTTTTT CASSNGGVGLFF - TRBJ1-4 few TRBV12-1
TGCAGTACCCCGCGGGGGGGTTACAATGAGCAGTTCTTC CSTPRGGYNEQFF TRBD2 TRBJ2-1 few TRBV20-1
TGCAGTGCTAGCGGGACTAGCGGGAGGGCTTCCTACGAGCAGTACTTC CSASGTSGRASYEQYF TRBD2 TRBJ2-7 few TRBV20-1
TGTGCCAGCAGCCCGGGGAGGGTTCCCTACGAGCAGTACTTC CASSPGRVPYEQYF TRBD2 TRBJ2-7 - TRBV6-1
TGTGCCAGCAGTGAATGGGACAACACTGAAGCTTTCTTT CASSEWDNTEAFF - TRBJ1-1 - TRBV25-1
TGTGCCAGCAGTACCAGGGGCACCTATGGCTACACCTTC CASSTRGTYGYTF - TRBJ1-2 - TRBV6-1
TGTGCCAGCAGTTTAAGGGGACGTGGCAATCAGCCCCAGCATTTT CASSLRGRGNQPQHF - TRBJ1-5 many TRBV28
TGTGCCACCAGCAGAGGGGGGGTTAACTATGGCTACACCTTC CATSRGGVNYGYTF - TRBJ1-2 few TRBV15
TGTGCCAGCAGTGACCAGATCTCTGGGGCCAACGTCCTGACTTTC CASSDQISGANVLTF - TRBJ2-6 few TRBV6-1
TGTGCCAGCACCTACTCAGCTGAAGCTTTCTTT CASTYSAEAFF - TRBJ1-1 - TRBV28
TGTGCCAGCAGCGCCCGGCCGGGAGGGCCCGGGGAGCTGTTTTTT CASSARPGGPGELFF TRBD2 TRBJ2-2 many TRBV9
TGTGCCAGCAGCTCTGGGGCCCTAAACTACAATGAGCAGTTCTTC CASSSGALNYNEQFF - TRBJ2-1 many TRBV7-3
TGCGCCAGCAGCTGGAGGGACAGGGGACGCCACAGGACTGAAGCTTTCTTT CASSWRDRGRHRTEAFF TRBD1 TRBJ1-1 - TRBV5-1